This T cell receptor (beta chain) was obtained from a study of T cells in Graves' hyperthyroidism and ophthalmopathy. Between the trimmed V and J ends, which lost 1 base and 0 bases, there was a span of 15 bases. The CDR3 runs to 17 residues. Germline V CDR1 and CDR2: LGHNT, FRNRAP. Amplification yielded TCR beta CDR3 regions, with RNA transcripts as the source. The HTBI primer set drove a first-round RT-PCR of the TCR CDR3. Each CDR3 protein is one row after TCRdb ran MiXCR on the multiplex PCR reads. The profile shows about 740,000 distinct CDR3 sequences, about 15% of them singletons. Material: blood. The receptor comes from a woman between 18 and 29 years old with Graves' hyperthyroidism. V gene TRBV12-5 combines with J gene TRBJ1-1; the D is unclear. CDR3 in DNA: TGTGCTAGTGGTTTGGGTCCGGGTGGGAAATTGAACACTGAAGCTTTCTTT. This sequence encodes CASGLGPGGKLNTEAFF. The full variable domain, in which reference TRBV12-5 and TRBJ1-1 provide the parts outside the CDR3, is DARVTQTPRHKVTEMGQEVTMRCQPILGHNTVFWYRQTMMQGLELLAYFRNRAPLDDSGMPKDRFSAEMPDATLATLKIQPSEPRDSAVYFCASGLGPGGKLNTEAFFGQGTRLTVV.